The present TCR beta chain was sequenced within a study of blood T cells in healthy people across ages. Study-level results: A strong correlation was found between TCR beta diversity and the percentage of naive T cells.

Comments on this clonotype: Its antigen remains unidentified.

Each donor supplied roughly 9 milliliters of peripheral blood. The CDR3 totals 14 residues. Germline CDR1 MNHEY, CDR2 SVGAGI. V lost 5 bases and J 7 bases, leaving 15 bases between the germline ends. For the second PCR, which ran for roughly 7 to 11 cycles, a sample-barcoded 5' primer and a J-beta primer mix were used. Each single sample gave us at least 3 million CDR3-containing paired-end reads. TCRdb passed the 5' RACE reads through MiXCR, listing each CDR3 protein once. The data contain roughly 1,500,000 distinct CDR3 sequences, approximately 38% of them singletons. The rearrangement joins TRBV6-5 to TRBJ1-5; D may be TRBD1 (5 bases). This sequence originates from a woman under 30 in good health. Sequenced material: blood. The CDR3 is CASSLAPGKQPQHF. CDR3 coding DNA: TGTGCCAGCAGTCTCGCCCCAGGGAAGCAGCCCCAGCATTTT.